This passage covers 19 T cell receptor beta chains from one sample sequenced in a study of T cells in Graves' hyperthyroidism and ophthalmopathy. RNA transcripts were the template for amplifying TCR beta CDR3 regions. HTBI primers were the set used in a first-round RT-PCR of the TCR CDR3. TCRdb analysed the multiplex PCR reads with MiXCR anew, one entry per CDR3 protein. This sample has over 450,000 distinct CDR3 sequences, with 17% found just once. The material sequenced was blood. The receptors were sampled from a woman younger than 30 with Graves' ophthalmopathy.

A few counts support this clonotype. The V call is TRBV7-9, the J call TRBJ1-5; D ambiguous. The CDR3 covers 13 residues. V lost 5 bases, J lost 9 bases, and 14 bases lay in between. The V gene's germline CDR1 is SEHNR and CDR2 FQNEAQ (reference sequence). The CDR3 nucleotides read TGTGCCAGCAGCGATGGACGTGCGACGCCCCAGCATTTT. It is translated as CASSDGRATPQHF.

This clonotype was counted a few times. V is TRBV6-2 or TRBV6-3 and J is TRBJ2-1; tentatively, D is TRBD2 (6 bases). Germline V gene lookup returns CDR1 MNHEY and CDR2 SVGEGT. The ends were cut back, 4 bases at V and 8 bases at J, with 33 bases in the middle. CDR3 size: 20 residues. The CDR3 sequence is CASSSNINTIGSGRGDEQFF. In DNA, the CDR3 is TGTGCCAGCAGTTCCAACATAAATACTATAGGTAGCGGAAGGGGAGATGAGCAGTTCTTC.

The chain employs TRBV7-9 and TRBJ1-5; 8 bases are shared with TRBD1. The trim removed 2 bases at V and 6 bases at J, leaving 9 bases unmatched. Germline V gene sequence: CDR1 SEHNR, CDR2 FQNEAQ (reference sequence). This CDR3 is 16 amino acids long. In DNA, the CDR3 is TGTGCCAGCAGCTTAATTGACAGGGGCTTACTTCAGCCCCAGCATTTT. Amino acid sequence: CASSLIDRGLLQPQHF.

This clonotype was picked up many times. The V call is TRBV5-1, the J call TRBJ1-1, with D possibly matching TRBD1 (6 bases). Germline CDR1 and CDR2: SGHRS and YFSETQ. CDR3 size: 14 residues. V was cut by 3 bases and J by 6 bases, with 15 bases left in between. The CDR3 DNA is TGCGCCAGCAGCTCTAGACAGGACATTTCTGAAGCTTTCTTT. Amino acids: CASSSRQDISEAFF.

This clonotype was seen many times. This rearrangement joins TRBV3-1 to TRBJ2-1, with D unresolved. The V gene's germline CDR1 is LGHDT and CDR2 YNNKEL (reference sequence). CDR3 length: 11 residues. With 2 bases removed from V and 10 bases from J, the gap between germline ends came to 6 bases. Written as DNA, the CDR3 is TGTGCCAGCAGCCAATCCGACGAGCAGTTCTTC. Protein product: CASSQSDEQFF.

This clonotype was observed many times. This chain uses TRBV7-2 with TRBJ2-7; 9 bases fit TRBD2. Germline CDR1 SGHTA, CDR2 FQGNSA. Trimming cost V 4 bases and J 4 bases; bases outside gene matches: 5. This CDR3 spans 14 amino acids. CDR3 bases: TGTGCCAGCAGCTCAGCGGGGGGACTATACGAGCAGTACTTC. This sequence encodes CASSSAGGLYEQYF.

This clonotype has a count of ten or more. The CDR3 reads CASRGDRLLSDTQYF. The CDR3 nucleotides read TGTGCCAGCAGGGGGGACAGGCTTCTGTCAGATACGCAGTATTTT. The J gene is TRBJ2-3, the V gene TRBV2, with 8 bases identical to TRBD1. The germline V gene encodes CDR1 SNHLY and CDR2 FYNNEI. The V segment lost 6 bases and the J segment 4 bases; nucleotides outside the gene matches: 9. The length of the CDR3 is 15 residues.

The gene calls are TRBV9 and TRBJ2-1; a possible D gene is TRBD2 (5 bases). CDR1 is SGDLS and CDR2 is YYNGEE in the germline V gene. V shed 2 bases and J shed 9 bases, with 15 bases lying between them. There are 14 residues in the CDR3. The CDR3 region has the DNA TGTGCCAGCAGCGTTGACTACTCGAGCGCTGAGCAGTTCTTC. Amino acids: CASSVDYSSAEQFF.

This clonotype was counted ten times or more. The rearrangement uses TRBV28 and TRBJ1-2, with 8 bases that match TRBD1. Germline V gene sequence: CDR1 MDHEN, CDR2 SYDVKM. The CDR3 covers 13 residues. The ends lost 6 bases at V and 4 bases at J; junction bases unmatched: 4. The CDR3 sequence: CASSKGQGYGYTF. CDR3 DNA: TGTGCCAGCAGCAAAGGACAGGGCTATGGCTACACCTTC.

This clonotype has a count of ten or more. This chain joins TRBV24-1 and TRBJ1-1; D gene uncertain. The V gene's germline CDR1 is KGHDR and CDR2 SFDVKD. V was cut by 6 bases and J by 3 bases, with 10 bases left in between. This CDR3 is built from 13 residues. The CDR3 is CATSHGSDTEAFF. CDR3 nucleotide sequence: TGTGCCACCAGTCATGGGTCAGACACTGAAGCTTTCTTT.

V is TRBV29-1 and J is TRBJ1-5; D is unclear. The V gene's germline CDR1 is SQVTM and CDR2 ANQGSEA. The CDR3 consists of 12 residues. V was shortened by 3 bases and J by 9 bases, with 12 bases between the two germline ends. The CDR3 is CSVEVGSGPQHF. CDR3 in DNA: TGCAGCGTTGAGGTCGGGTCTGGGCCCCAGCATTTT. Full variable domain (missing parts from reference TRBV29-1 and TRBJ1-5): SAVISQKPSRDICQRGTSLTIQCQVDSQVTMMFWYRQQPGQSLTLIATANQGSEATYESGFVIDKFPISRPNLTFSTLTVSNMSPEDSSIYLCSVEVGSGPQHFGDGTRLSIL.

This clonotype was recorded at least ten times. The chain carries TRBV20-1 and TRBJ2-1; TRBD2 matches at 11 bases. The CDR3 sequence is 16 residues long. CDR1 and CDR2 (germline): DFQATT, SNEGSKA (reference sequence). V lost 0 bases and J lost 10; bases outside the gene matches: 11. As DNA, the CDR3 is TGCAGTGCTAGAGAAATAGCGGGAGGGCCCTTATCCGAGCAGTTCTTC. Protein product: CSAREIAGGPLSEQFF.

In its sample, this clonotype was seen many times. The gene calls are TRBV11-2 and TRBJ1-2; 9 bases fit TRBD1. CDR3 length equals 15 residues. Unmatched junction bases numbered 11, after V lost 5 bases and J lost 7 bases. Per the germline V gene, CDR1 is SGHAT and CDR2 is FQNNGV. The CDR3 region is CASSINPGTGSGYTF. The CDR3 coding sequence is TGTGCCAGCAGCATAAACCCCGGGACAGGGAGTGGCTACACCTTC.

This clonotype was counted a few times. The chain couples TRBV11-1 to TRBJ1-1, with D unresolved. CDR1 is SGHAT and CDR2 is FQDESV in the germline V gene (reference sequence). Trimming removed 4 bases from V and 1 base from J, with 13 bases in between. This CDR3 is built from 15 residues. CDR3 sequence reads: CASSSLGSKNTEAFF. The CDR3 nucleotides read TGTGCCAGCAGCTCCTTGGGATCCAAGAACACTGAAGCTTTCTTT.

The table lists this clonotype with a few counts. The V gene is TRBV5-1, the J gene TRBJ1-2; D is undetermined. Per germline, CDR1 SGHRS and CDR2 YFSETQ. The CDR3 contains 14 residues. The V and J ends lost 5 bases and 8 bases respectively, with 19 bases between them. The CDR3 DNA is TGCGCCAGCAGTTTAACTAGTGCGGGGAAGGGCTACACCTTC. It encodes CASSLTSAGKGYTF.

This clonotype was found a few times. J is TRBJ1-1 and V is TRBV7-8, with D unclear. CDR1 is SGHVS, CDR2 FQNEAQ, per germline. The length of the CDR3 is 16 residues. V dropped 4 bases and J dropped 10 bases, with 25 bases sitting between them. Written as DNA, the CDR3 is TGTGCCAGCAGCTCGGGCGACCAGGTTAGAGGTTTTGGAGCTTTCTTT. It encodes CASSSGDQVRGFGAFF.

This clonotype occurred many times. The gene calls are TRBV28 and TRBJ1-3; TRBD1 aligns across 11 bases. J lost 2 bases, V lost 5 bases, and 5 bases had no gene match. The length of the CDR3 is 16 residues. Germline V gene sequence: CDR1 MDHEN, CDR2 SYDVKM. CDR3 sequence (DNA): TGTGCCAGCAGTCCACCGGGACAGGGGGCTGGAAACACCATATATTTT. The encoded protein is CASSPPGQGAGNTIYF.

The gene calls are TRBV19 and TRBJ2-3, with 8 bases that match TRBD1. V lost 1 base, J lost 2 bases, and 11 bases stayed unmatched. This CDR3 has 18 residues. Germline CDR1 is LNHDA and CDR2 is SQIVND (reference sequence). CDR3 nucleotide sequence: TGTGCCAGTAGTATAGGGACACCCGGGACAGGACCCACAGATACGCAGTATTTT. This codes for CASSIGTPGTGPTDTQYF.

This chain connects TRBV9 to TRBJ2-1; 7 positions agree with TRBD2. Germline assignment: CDR1 SGDLS and CDR2 YYNGEE. This CDR3 comprises 13 residues. With V trimmed by 4 bases and J by 10 bases, 8 bases remained unmatched. CDR3: CASSKELGGEQFF. The CDR3, as DNA: TGTGCCAGCAGCAAAGAATTGGGGGGGGAGCAGTTCTTC.